The rows below give T cell receptor beta chains drawn from one sample of a study of identical twins. TCRdb reprocessed the 5' RACE reads with MiXCR, giving one entry per CDR3 protein. Of approximately 300,000 distinct CDR3 sequences detected, nearly 9.5% appear once; the ten largest clones hold roughly 6.4%. Separately, the same data were catalogued under a study of yellow fever vaccine responses in identical twins.

Material for sequencing was CD8+ T cells sorted from blood. The receptors here all came from a woman younger than 35 in good health. CDR3s include the opening cysteine and the closing phenylalanine or tryptophan. The D gene is left open where the match is weak. Rows give clone size only sometimes, using once, few, many, or a class for an expanded clone.

clone_size j_call d_call v_call cdr3_nt cdr3_aa
few TRBJ2-5 TRBD2 TRBV12-5 TGTGCTAGTGGCGGGGGGGCTAGCGGGATCCAAGAGACCCAGTACTTC CASGGGASGIQETQYF
many TRBJ2-3 . TRBV28 TGTGCCACCAAGGGAGCGGGCGAATTCACAGATACGCAGTATTTT CATKGAGEFTDTQYF
. TRBJ2-7 . TRBV5-1 TGCGCCAGCACAGGGGAAACCTACGAGCAGTACTTC CASTGETYEQYF
few TRBJ1-1 . TRBV6-6 TGTGCCAGCCGAGGGGTATTAACTTTCTTT CASRGVLTFF
many TRBJ1-1 . TRBV29-1 TGCAGCGTTTATAGTGGTATGGGGTCAACTGAAGCTTTCTTT CSVYSGMGSTEAFF
. TRBJ2-1 . TRBV6-2/TRBV6-3 TGTGCCAGCAGTTACGAGGCTCGGGGCAGAAGCTCCTACAATGAGCAGTTCTTC CASSYEARGRSSYNEQFF
many TRBJ2-1 TRBD2 TRBV20-1 TGCAGTGCTAGCCAACTAGCGGGAGGGCCCAATGAGCAGTTCTTC CSASQLAGGPNEQFF
. TRBJ2-1 TRBD2 TRBV19 TGTGCCAGTAGTATTTATCTTGGCGGGAGGGTCTCCTACAATGAGCAGTTCTTC CASSIYLGGRVSYNEQFF
many TRBJ2-7 . TRBV5-1 TGCGCCAGCAGCTTCTCCCTTGATAGTCGATACGAGCAGTACTTC CASSFSLDSRYEQYF
many TRBJ1-2 . TRBV7-2 TGTGCCAGCTCACCGGTCCCTGGCGGCTACACCTTC CASSPVPGGYTF
many TRBJ2-1 TRBD1 TRBV20-1 TGCAGTGCGCTCCCGGGACAGGGGGCCGAAAACAATGAGCAGTTCTTC CSALPGQGAENNEQFF
few TRBJ1-1 . TRBV24-1 TGTGCCACCAGTGATTCTATTAACACTGAAGCTTTCTTT CATSDSINTEAFF
many TRBJ2-1 . TRBV2 TGTGCCAGCACTTCGGGTCCTGGAGAATCCAGCTCCTACAATGAGCAGTTCTTC CASTSGPGESSSYNEQFF
many TRBJ2-7 TRBD2 TRBV3-1 TGTGCCAGCAGCCAAGATTTAATAGCGGGGGGGCCTGCCGACGAGCAGTACTTC CASSQDLIAGGPADEQYF
many TRBJ2-3 . TRBV7-9 TGTGCCAGCAGCCGTGTCCGACTCACAGATACGCAGTATTTT CASSRVRLTDTQYF
many TRBJ2-7 TRBD1 TRBV4-2 TGTGCCAGCAGCCAGGACAGGGTGGGCGAGCAGTACTTC CASSQDRVGEQYF
many TRBJ2-5 TRBD2 TRBV14 TGTGCCAGCAGCCAAGGAGGGCTAGCGGGAGTCGCGAAGACCCAGTACTTC CASSQGGLAGVAKTQYF
. TRBJ2-3 TRBD1 TRBV20-1 TGCAGTGCTAGAGACCGGGACAGGGTAGAGTATGCGCAGTATTTT CSARDRDRVEYAQYF